Listed below are T cell receptor beta chains from one sample, sequenced in a study of beta chain features in type 1 diabetes. Profiled with immunoSEQ multiplex PCR; TCRdb holds only in-frame clones, not every one. The sample has roughly 610,000 clones, roughly a sixth seen once; the top ten hold about 0.086%. Sample: naive CD4+ T cells from blood. These receptors all stem from a young man in good health. Each CDR3 is given with its conserved first and last residue. A D gene is named only where the DNA matches it firmly. Size is stated for part of the rows, as once, few or many counts, or as a class when the clone is expanded.

J: TRBJ2-7
size: -
D: -
V: TRBV28
CDR3: CASSLRDADSYEQYF
DNA: TGTGCCAGCAGTCTCCGGGACGCCGACTCCTACGAGCAGTACTTC

J: TRBJ1-1
size: -
D: -
V: TRBV19
CDR3: CASQRNTEAFF
DNA: TGTGCCAGTCAAAGGAACACTGAAGCTTTCTTT

J: TRBJ2-5
size: -
D: TRBD1
V: TRBV5-1
CDR3: CASQGDGETQYF
DNA: TGCGCCAGTCAGGGGGACGGAGAGACCCAGTACTTC

J: TRBJ2-7
size: few
D: TRBD2
V: TRBV9
CDR3: CASSVLAGGEQYF
DNA: TGTGCCAGCAGCGTACTAGCGGGAGGCGAGCAGTACTTC

J: TRBJ2-6
size: -
D: -
V: TRBV19
CDR3: CASSIANSGANVLTF
DNA: TGTGCCAGTAGTATAGCGAACTCTGGGGCCAACGTCCTGACTTTC

J: TRBJ2-1
size: -
D: TRBD1
V: TRBV5-4
CDR3: CASNILTGGIGNEQFF
DNA: TGTGCCAGCAACATACTCACAGGGGGGATAGGCAATGAGCAGTTCTTC

J: TRBJ1-1
size: -
D: -
V: TRBV9
CDR3: CASSSPPDRWAFF
DNA: TGTGCCAGCAGCTCACCCCCCGACAGGTGGGCTTTCTTT

J: TRBJ2-3
size: few
D: -
V: TRBV7-9
CDR3: CASSLGWVADTQYF
DNA: TGTGCCAGCAGCTTAGGATGGGTGGCAGATACGCAGTATTTT

J: TRBJ2-7
size: few
D: -
V: TRBV15
CDR3: CATSRNRGTYEQYF
DNA: TGTGCCACCAGCAGAAACCGAGGGACGTACGAGCAGTACTTC

J: TRBJ1-4
size: few
D: -
V: TRBV5-4
CDR3: CASSPDRRNEKLFF
DNA: TGTGCCAGCAGCCCCGACAGACGGAATGAAAAACTGTTTTTT

J: TRBJ2-3
size: -
D: -
V: TRBV7-8
CDR3: CASSIPGTGTDTQYF
DNA: TGTGCCAGCAGCATACCGGGGACGGGCACAGATACGCAGTATTTT

J: TRBJ2-5
size: few
D: TRBD1
V: TRBV7-7
CDR3: CASSPGTGGNGQYF
DNA: TGTGCTAGCAGCCCCGGGACAGGGGGTAATGGCCAGTACTTC

J: TRBJ2-5
size: few
D: TRBD1
V: TRBV14
CDR3: CASSPLTGTGLETQYF
DNA: TGTGCCAGCAGTCCCCTAACCGGGACAGGGCTGGAGACCCAGTACTTC

J: TRBJ2-1
size: -
D: -
V: TRBV28
CDR3: CASSLWESQYNEQFF
DNA: TGTGCCAGCAGTTTATGGGAATCACAGTACAATGAGCAGTTCTTC

J: TRBJ2-6
size: -
D: TRBD1
V: TRBV27
CDR3: CASSYLALGQGAFGANVLTF
DNA: TGTGCCAGCAGTTACCTCGCCTTGGGACAGGGAGCGTTTGGGGCCAACGTCCTGACTTTC

J: TRBJ2-2
size: -
D: TRBD2
V: TRBV15
CDR3: CATSRGGRGGELFF
DNA: TGTGCCACCAGCAGAGGTGGGAGGGGCGGGGAGCTGTTTTTT

J: TRBJ1-2
size: few
D: -
V: TRBV9
CDR3: CASSVAGAYGYTF
DNA: TGTGCCAGCAGCGTAGCGGGGGCCTATGGCTACACCTTC

J: TRBJ2-7
size: few
D: TRBD1
V: TRBV4-1
CDR3: CASSHPGTVAYEQYF
DNA: TGCGCCAGCAGCCATCCGGGGACAGTTGCCTACGAGCAGTACTTC

J: TRBJ2-1
size: -
D: TRBD2
V: TRBV4-2
CDR3: CASSPLGPGRFGTSSYNEQFF
DNA: TGTGCCAGCAGCCCACTAGGTCCGGGGAGGTTCGGGACTAGCTCCTACAATGAGCAGTTCTTC

J: TRBJ1-2
size: -
D: -
V: TRBV15
CDR3: CATSRDLTGVYGYTF
DNA: TGTGCCACCAGCAGAGATTTAACAGGCGTCTATGGCTACACCTTC

J: TRBJ1-4
size: few
D: -
V: TRBV5-1
CDR3: CASSLINGPNEKLFF
DNA: TGCGCCAGCAGCTTGATCAATGGGCCTAATGAAAAACTGTTTTTT

J: TRBJ1-2
size: -
D: TRBD1
V: TRBV6-5
CDR3: CASSYSSGQGYGYTF
DNA: TGTGCCAGCAGTTACTCTTCCGGACAGGGTTATGGCTACACCTTC

J: TRBJ2-3
size: few
D: TRBD2
V: TRBV9
CDR3: CASSLPPGLSTDTQYF
DNA: TGTGCCAGCAGCCTCCCCCCGGGACTAAGCACAGATACGCAGTATTTT

J: TRBJ2-2
size: -
D: TRBD1
V: TRBV29-1
CDR3: CSVYRGDTGELFF
DNA: TGCAGCGTTTACAGGGGAGACACCGGGGAGCTGTTTTTT

J: TRBJ1-3
size: few
D: -
V: TRBV28
CDR3: CASSRRYYPGNTIYF
DNA: TGTGCCAGCAGTCGTCGGTATTACCCTGGAAACACCATATATTTT

J: TRBJ2-3
size: few
D: TRBD2
V: TRBV5-1
CDR3: CASSLAGLAGKTDTQYF
DNA: TGCGCCAGCAGCCTCGCCGGACTAGCGGGGAAAACAGATACGCAGTATTTT

J: TRBJ2-5
size: few
D: -
V: TRBV7-2
CDR3: CASVWGPGETQYF
DNA: TGTGCCAGCGTCTGGGGGCCCGGGGAGACCCAGTACTTC

J: TRBJ2-7
size: few
D: -
V: TRBV27
CDR3: CASSLEGRGYEQYF
DNA: TGTGCCAGCAGTTTAGAGGGCAGGGGTTACGAGCAGTACTTC

J: TRBJ1-2
size: -
D: -
V: TRBV5-1
CDR3: CASSLVKTGDDYGYTF
DNA: TGCGCCAGCAGCTTGGTCAAAACAGGAGACGACTATGGCTACACCTTC